This T cell receptor (beta chain) was obtained from a study of T cell responses to AZD1222 COVID-19 vaccine. Whole-study results and caveats: The reported proportion of spike-specific TCRs targeting unmutated variant regions was nearly half. There were mostly white British donors and more females than males, and clonal diversity was possibly underestimated.

Germline assignment: CDR1 MNHNY and CDR2 SVGAGI (reference sequence). This CDR3 is built from 13 residues. V was shortened by 7 bases and J by 3 bases, with 12 bases between the two germline ends. Doses given second, at about 4 or about 12 weeks, were pooled. Here immunoSEQ multiplex PCR was the method, and the copy in TCRdb shows in-frame clones only, minus some. The table has 150,000 to 200,000 clones, more than 85% seen once. In regard to this clone: Its specificity is unknown.

The chain recombines TRBV6-6 with TRBJ1-1, with D unresolved. The source was peripheral blood, collected 28 days after the second AZD1222 dose. This sequence was found in an adult who received the AZD1222 COVID-19 vaccine. This CDR3 is CASKDPGDTEAFF. CDR3 nucleotide sequence: TGTGCCAGCAAGGACCCCGGGGACACTGAAGCTTTCTTT.